These 30 T cell receptor beta chains originate from one sample sequenced in a study of blood T cell repertoires in COVID-19. Generated by immunoSEQ multiplex PCR, the TCRdb table keeps only in-frame clones and is missing some. The sample includes some 50,000 clones, roughly nine tenths of them seen just once. Material: peripheral blood. The receptors originated from a man between 65 and 85 years old with active COVID-19.

The genes are TRBV20-1 and TRBJ2-1, with 8 positions matching TRBD2. J lost 4 bases, V lost 3 bases, and 11 bases had no gene match. Germline V gene lookup returns CDR1 DFQATT and CDR2 SNEGSKA (reference sequence). The CDR3 spans 16 residues. Here the CDR3 DNA reads TGCAGTGCTAGTCCGCCTAGCGGGCCTAGATACAATGAGCAGTTCTTC. Protein sequence: CSASPPSGPRYNEQFF.

The chain combines TRBV11-2 with TRBJ2-7; the match to TRBD1 covers 7 bases. The CDR3 runs to 15 residues. The ends lost 5 bases at V and 0 bases at J; junction bases unmatched: 7. Looked up from germline, CDR1 is SGHAT and CDR2 is FQNNGV. The CDR3 reads CASSISTGNSYEQYF. In DNA form, the CDR3 reads TGTGCCAGCAGCATTTCGACAGGGAACTCCTACGAGCAGTACTTC.

This clone was recorded a few times. The CDR3 here is CASSRGLASTDTQYF. CDR3 bases: TGTGCCAGCAGTCGAGGACTAGCTAGCACAGATACGCAGTATTTT. This chain joins TRBV2 and TRBJ2-3, with 8 nucleotides matching TRBD2. This CDR3 spans 15 amino acids. Germline lookup yields CDR1 SNHLY and CDR2 FYNNEI. Losses at the gene ends were 5 bases for V and 0 bases for J; bases not matched to a gene: 4. Full variable domain (rest looked up from reference TRBV2 and TRBJ2-3): EPEVTQTPSHQVTQMGQEVILRCVPISNHLYFYWYRQILGQKVEFLVSFYNNEISEKSEIFDDQFSVERPDGSNFTLKIRSTKLEDSAMYFCASSRGLASTDTQYFGPGTRLTVL.

The rearrangement links TRBV30 to TRBJ1-2; the D gene is possibly TRBD1 (6 bases). Germline V gives CDR1 GTSNPN, CDR2 SVGIG (reference sequence). Trimming pared 2 bases from V and 3 bases from J, leaving 19 bases between. The CDR3 is made up of 16 amino acids. The CDR3 here is CAWSYREIRGYYGYTF. The CDR3 DNA follows: TGTGCCTGGAGTTATAGGGAAATTAGGGGGTACTATGGCTACACCTTC.

The V and J genes are TRBV4-3 and TRBJ2-1, with 8 bases fitting TRBD2. The germline gives CDR1 LGHNA, CDR2 YSLEER. V lost 1 base to trimming and J lost 7 bases; unmatched junction nucleotides: 6. The CDR3 loop spans 15 amino acids. CDR3 in DNA: TGCGCCAGCAGCCAAGGCGGGGGGCCTATAAATGAGCAGTTCTTC. It yields the protein CASSQGGGPINEQFF.

The CDR3 bases are TGTGCCAGCAGCTTGACCGGGACAGGGGCCTACAATGAGCAGTTCTTC. Amino acids: CASSLTGTGAYNEQFF. V is TRBV7-9 and J is TRBJ2-1, with 10 nucleotides matching TRBD1. V shed 3 bases, J shed 2 bases, and the junction held 4 bases outside the gene matches. Germline CDR1 and CDR2: SEHNR and FQNEAQ (reference sequence). The CDR3 consists of 16 residues.

CDR3 in DNA: TGTGCCAGCAGCCCCCTAGGGGGGGCCTCTTACAATGAGCAGTTCTTC. This encodes CASSPLGGASYNEQFF. V is TRBV5-6 and J is TRBJ2-1, with a possible D match to TRBD2 (7 bases). There are 16 residues in the CDR3. Germline lookup yields CDR1 SGHDT and CDR2 YYEEEE. The V end was cut by 4 bases, the J end by 4 bases, with 18 bases between.

The V and J genes are TRBV30 and TRBJ1-3; TRBD1 matches at 9 bases. Germline CDR1 is GTSNPN and CDR2 is SVGIG (reference sequence). The CDR3 covers 15 residues. Unmatched junction bases numbered 5, after V lost 1 base and J lost 4 bases. DNA of the CDR3: TGTGCCTGGAGTGGGACAGGGGTGGGAGGAAACACCATATATTTT. Protein product: CAWSGTGVGGNTIYF. Together with reference TRBV30 and TRBJ1-3, the CDR3 gives the full variable domain: SQTIHQWPATLVQPVGSPLSLECTVEGTSNPNLYWYRQAAGRGLQLLFYSVGIGQISSEVPQNLSASRPQDRQFILSSKKLLLSDSGFYLCAWSGTGVGGNTIYFGEGSWLTVV.

This clone is a singleton in its sample. The V gene is TRBV4-1, the J gene TRBJ2-1, with TRBD2 matching over 7 bases. The V segment lost 0 bases and the J segment 2 bases; nucleotides outside the gene matches: 7. Germline V gene data show CDR1 as MGHRA and CDR2 as YSYEKL. The CDR3 runs to 17 residues. The CDR3 DNA reads as TGCGCCAGCAGCCAAGATAGAAGGGAGGGAACCTACAATGAGCAGTTCTTC. This gives the protein CASSQDRREGTYNEQFF.

This rearrangement joins TRBV7-2 to TRBJ1-2; tentative D call: TRBD1 (5 bases). V dropped 1 base and J dropped 4 bases, with 16 bases sitting between them. The CDR3 sequence is 16 residues long. Germline V gives CDR1 SGHTA, CDR2 FQGNSA. The CDR3 is CASSLETTGAIYGYTF. CDR3 DNA: TGTGCCAGCAGCTTAGAGACAACAGGCGCTATCTATGGCTACACCTTC.

The rearrangement links TRBV5-1 to TRBJ1-2, with D maybe TRBD1 (6 bases). Germline V gene sequence: CDR1 SGHRS, CDR2 YFSETQ. The V gene lost 1 base and the J gene lost 4 bases, with 14 bases spanning the gap. The CDR3 is 15 residues long. The DNA of the CDR3 is TGCGCCAGCAGCTTGTCAGGACAGATCTTCTATGGCTACACCTTC. Translation: CASSLSGQIFYGYTF.

The chain couples TRBV14 to TRBJ2-7; 7 bases are a match to TRBD1. Germline V gene lookup returns CDR1 SGHDN and CDR2 FVKESK. V shed 4 bases, J shed 3 bases, and the junction held 18 bases outside the gene matches. CDR3 length equals 18 residues. CDR3 amino acids: CASSRRDRSFTENYEQYF. As DNA, the CDR3 is TGTGCCAGCAGCCGAAGGGACAGAAGCTTTACAGAGAACTACGAGCAGTACTTC.

This clone appeared once. This chain links TRBV11-2 with TRBJ2-7; 10 nucleotides match TRBD1. J was trimmed by 3 bases and V by 3 bases; bases with no gene match: 2. Germline values: CDR1 SGHAT, CDR2 FQNNGV. This CDR3 region has 14 residues. The CDR3 sequence: CASSLGQGNYEQYF. CDR3 coding DNA: TGTGCCAGCAGCTTGGGACAGGGGAACTACGAGCAGTACTTC. The whole variable domain, filled in from reference TRBV11-2 and TRBJ2-7, reads EAGVAQSPRYKIIEKRQSVAFWCNPISGHATLYWYQQILGQGPKLLIQFQNNGVVDDSQLPKDRFSAERLKGVDSTLKIQPAKLEDSAVYLCASSLGQGNYEQYFGPGTRLTVT.

The V gene is TRBV6-5, the J gene TRBJ1-5, with D possibly TRBD1 on 6 matching bases. Trimming pared 5 bases from V and 7 bases from J, leaving 15 bases between. Germline V gene lookup returns CDR1 MNHEY and CDR2 SVGAGI. The CDR3 runs 14 residues. CDR3 loop: CASSRRTGYQPQHF. The CDR3 DNA follows: TGTGCCAGCAGTCGCCGCACAGGGTACCAGCCCCAGCATTTT.

This clone appeared a single time. J is TRBJ2-1 and V is TRBV15; possible D gene TRBD2, 6 bases. This CDR3 comprises 16 residues. Germline CDR1 is LNHNV and CDR2 is YYDKDF (reference sequence). V gave up 0 bases and J gave up 5 bases, with 14 bases separating them. The CDR3 loop reads CATSRDETGDHNEQFF. CDR3 nucleotide sequence: TGTGCCACCAGCAGAGATGAGACGGGGGACCACAATGAGCAGTTCTTC.

This sequence joins TRBV5-4 and TRBJ1-1; D is possibly TRBD1 (6 bases). This CDR3 is built from 14 residues. Germline V gene data show CDR1 as SGHNT and CDR2 as YYREEE (reference sequence). Between the trimmed V and J ends, which lost 4 bases and 4 bases, there was a span of 14 bases. CDR3 protein: CASSPGQTFTEAFF. The CDR3 DNA reads as TGTGCCAGCAGCCCCGGACAGACCTTCACTGAAGCTTTCTTT.

The gene calls are TRBV30 and TRBJ2-7; 7 positions agree with TRBD1. The V segment lost 4 bases and the J segment 1 base; nucleotides outside the gene matches: 7. Germline loops: CDR1 GTSNPN, CDR2 SVGIG (reference sequence). The CDR3 runs 14 residues. Here the CDR3 reads CAWTTGDSSYEQYF. CDR3 bases: TGTGCCTGGACAACAGGGGATTCGTCCTACGAGCAGTACTTC.

The rearrangement joins TRBV2 to TRBJ2-1; TRBD1 matches 10 bases. The ends lost 6 bases at V and 8 bases at J; junction bases unmatched: 16. Germline V gene lookup returns CDR1 SNHLY and CDR2 FYNNEI. The CDR3 extends over 17 amino acids. The CDR3 loop reads CASRVYRDRGHLDEQFF. CDR3 bases: TGTGCCAGCAGGGTATATCGGGACAGGGGACATTTGGATGAGCAGTTCTTC.

The sample holds one count of this clone. The rearrangement links TRBV27 to TRBJ2-1; 8 bases match TRBD1. Germline V gene sequence: CDR1 MNHEY, CDR2 SMNVEV (reference sequence). Germline trimming cut 6 bases from V and 1 base from J; bases unmatched to any gene: 14. The CDR3 has 18 residues. The CDR3 DNA sequence: TGTGCCAGCAGCCGGGACAGGAGTGGGTCCGTTTCCTACAATGAGCAGTTCTTC. It translates to CASSRDRSGSVSYNEQFF.

For the CDR3, the DNA is TGCGCCAGCAGCATCGACAGGGGGGCCTATGGCTACACCTTC. Translated: CASSIDRGAYGYTF. This chain links TRBV5-1 with TRBJ1-2; 9 bases are shared with TRBD1. V lost 4 bases to trimming and J lost 4 bases; unmatched junction nucleotides: 5. The CDR3 is 14 residues long. The V gene's germline CDR1 is SGHRS and CDR2 YFSETQ. The whole variable domain, remainder taken from reference TRBV5-1 and TRBJ1-2, is KAGVTQTPRYLIKTRGQQVTLSCSPISGHRSVSWYQQTPGQGLQFLFEYFSETQRNKGNFPGRFSGRQFSNSRSEMNVSTLELGDSALYLCASSIDRGAYGYTFGSGTRLTVV.

V is TRBV7-6 and J is TRBJ2-7; 9 bases are a match to TRBD1. The CDR3 has 15 residues. Germline assignment: CDR1 SGHVS and CDR2 FNYEAQ. The V segment lost 5 bases and the J segment 3 bases; nucleotides outside the gene matches: 8. The CDR3 region is CASSPGGQGHYEQYF. In DNA form, the CDR3 reads TGTGCCAGCAGCCCGGGGGGACAGGGTCACTACGAGCAGTACTTC.

The chain recombines TRBV19 with TRBJ1-5; possibly TRBD1 for D (5 bases). V was cut by 8 bases and J by 4 bases, with 12 bases left in between. This CDR3 has 13 residues. The germline CDR1 and CDR2 sequences are LNHDA and SQIVND (reference sequence). CDR3 nucleotides: TGTGCCAGTGGGACTAGTGTAAATCAGCCCCAGCATTTT. Residues: CASGTSVNQPQHF.

The chain employs TRBV4-1 and TRBJ2-1; 13 positions agree with TRBD2. The V gene end was trimmed by 4 bases and the J gene end by 5 bases; junction bases not matched to a gene: 8. The CDR3 contains 17 residues. CDR1 and CDR2 from the germline V gene are MGHRA and YSYEKL. DNA for the CDR3: TGCGCCAGCAGCCCCTTCCCCGGGACTAGCGGGAACAATGAGCAGTTCTTC. Protein product: CASSPFPGTSGNNEQFF.

The CDR3 reads CASRGDRFGTKNIQYF. The CDR3 DNA reads as TGTGCCAGCAGGGGCGACAGGTTCGGAACCAAAAACATTCAGTACTTC. The chain recombines TRBV2 with TRBJ2-4, with D perhaps TRBD1 (6 bases). Germline V CDR1 and CDR2: SNHLY, FYNNEI. The CDR3 extends over 16 amino acids. V dropped 6 bases and J dropped 2 bases, with 17 bases sitting between them. Variable domain in full (rest from reference TRBV2 and TRBJ2-4): EPEVTQTPSHQVTQMGQEVILRCVPISNHLYFYWYRQILGQKVEFLVSFYNNEISEKSEIFDDQFSVERPDGSNFTLKIRSTKLEDSAMYFCASRGDRFGTKNIQYFGAGTRLSVL.

V is TRBV6-6 and J is TRBJ2-5; 11 bases are shared with TRBD2. Losses at the gene ends were 7 bases for V and 0 bases for J; bases not matched to a gene: 4. CDR1 is MNHNY and CDR2 is SVGAGI in the germline V gene (reference sequence). The CDR3 length is 15 residues. Here the CDR3 DNA reads TGTGCCAGCACCTCGACTAGCGGGGACCAAGAGACCCAGTACTTC. The encoded protein is CASTSTSGDQETQYF.

V usage is TRBV7-2 and J usage is TRBJ2-1, with TRBD1 as a possible D gene (6 bases). Trimming removed 5 bases at V and 0 bases at J, with 11 bases between. The CDR3 has 15 residues. Germline CDR1 SGHTA, CDR2 FQGNSA. CDR3 loop: CASSITGSSYNEQFF. The DNA for the CDR3 is TGTGCCAGCAGCATCACAGGGAGCTCCTACAATGAGCAGTTCTTC. The variable domain in full, completed from reference TRBV7-2 and TRBJ2-1, reads GAGVSQSPSNKVTEKGKDVELRCDPISGHTALYWYRQSLGQGLEFLIYFQGNSAPDKSGLPSDRFSAERTGGSVSTLTIQRTQQEDSAVYLCASSITGSSYNEQFFGPGTRLTVL.

The chain links TRBV6-6 to TRBJ2-6; D is unclear. V was shortened by 5 bases and J by 1 base, with 18 bases between the two germline ends. Germline lookup yields CDR1 MNHNY and CDR2 SVGAGI (reference sequence). The CDR3 is 18 residues long. The CDR3 loop reads CASSPRGSISSGANVLTF. The CDR3 DNA is TGTGCCAGCAGTCCCCGAGGTTCTATTTCGTCTGGGGCCAACGTCCTGACTTTC.

The chain's CDR3 is CASSPAYGQGFQPQHF. Here the CDR3 DNA reads TGTGCCAGCAGCCCAGCCTATGGACAGGGATTTCAGCCCCAGCATTTT. V gene TRBV7-8 combines with J gene TRBJ1-5, with 8 positions matching TRBD1. CDR1 and CDR2 (germline): SGHVS, FQNEAQ. The CDR3 has 16 amino acids. The V gene end was trimmed by 5 bases and the J gene end by 6 bases; junction bases not matched to a gene: 12. Full variable domain (remainder filled in from reference TRBV7-8 and TRBJ1-5): GAGVSQSPRYKVAKRGQDVALRCDPISGHVSLFWYQQALGQGPEFLTYFQNEAQLDKSGLPSDRFFAERPEGSVSTLKIQRTQQEDSAVYLCASSPAYGQGFQPQHFGDGTRLSIL.

The CDR3 loop reads CASSPWSQRGGYTF. For the CDR3, the DNA is TGTGCCAGCAGCCCCTGGTCTCAACGGGGTGGCTACACCTTC. This chain joins TRBV5-8 and TRBJ1-2; D unclear. The CDR3 sequence is 14 residues long. Trimming cost V 4 bases and J 7 bases, with 17 bases left between them. Germline V gene lookup returns CDR1 SGHTS and CDR2 YDEGEE. The entire variable domain, with the rest obtained from reference TRBV5-8 and TRBJ1-2, is as follows: EAGVTQSPTHLIKTRGQQATLRCSPISGHTSVYWYQQALGLGLQFLLWYDEGEERNRGNFPPRFSGRQFPNYSSELNVNALELEDSALYLCASSPWSQRGGYTFGSGTRLTVV.

The J gene is TRBJ1-6, the V gene TRBV6-4, with D maybe TRBD1 (5 bases). Germline assignment: CDR1 MRHNA and CDR2 SNTAGT. The length of the CDR3 is 15 residues. V was cut by 2 bases and J by 4 bases, with 9 bases left in between. The CDR3 DNA reads TGTGCCAGCAGTGACAATCAGGGTTATAATTCACCCCTCCACTTT. Translating it yields CASSDNQGYNSPLHF.